The TCR beta chain described here comes from a study of shared clonotypes between healthy human individuals. Broader study findings: About 5% was the fraction of naive CD4 clonotypes found shared across several donors.

The germline V and J ends were trimmed by 0 bases and 10 bases, with 16 bases remaining between them. Per germline, CDR1 SGHRS and CDR2 YFSETQ. The CDR3 length is 14 residues. Subsets obtained from CD4+ cells comprised CD45RA+ naive and CD45RA-negative memory cells. Measured with immunoSEQ multiplex PCR; TCRdb has only the in-frame clones, and not every one. The repertoire includes about 2.4 million clones, 93% of them detected once, and about 0.34% sits in the top ten. With respect to this clone: What it binds is not known.

Source material: naive CD4+ T cells from PBMCs. The subset denotes: CD45RA+ positively selected. J is TRBJ2-5 and V is TRBV5-1; D is ambiguous. This TCR came from a young man in good health. Some clones in this sample may be carry-over from other donors' samples. The CDR3 bases are TGCGCCAGCAGCTTGGGACGCCGTCTCGAGGACCAGTACTTC. Protein sequence: CASSLGRRLEDQYF.